Listed below are T cell receptor beta chains from one sample, sequenced in a study of T cells in Graves' hyperthyroidism and ophthalmopathy. MiXCR was run by TCRdb on the multiplex PCR reads, yielding one entry per CDR3 protein. The table records under 750,000 distinct CDR3 sequences, around 19% of them present only once. Sequencing input: blood. These receptors originate from a woman aged 50 to 65 with Graves' hyperthyroidism that later progressed to Graves' ophthalmopathy. Each CDR3 is given with its conserved first and last residue. Fields, in order: J gene, D gene, clone size, V gene, CDR3 DNA, CDR3 protein. A D gene is named only where the DNA matches it firmly. The size entry is marked missing in some rows and otherwise reads once, few, many or a size class.

J: TRBJ2-3
D: NA
size: NA
V: TRBV7-8
DNA: TGTGCCAGCAGCGAGGGACTTGCCTTCACAGATACGCAGTATTTT
CDR3: CASSEGLAFTDTQYF

J: TRBJ2-3
D: NA
size: NA
V: TRBV20-1
DNA: TGCAGTGCTAGAGATACTACGGTTACGCAGTATTTT
CDR3: CSARDTTVTQYF

J: TRBJ1-4
D: NA
size: NA
V: TRBV5-6
DNA: TGTGCCAGCAGCAGGGAGGTTGAATATCGTGGGGACGAAAAACTGTTTTTT
CDR3: CASSREVEYRGDEKLFF

J: TRBJ1-2
D: NA
size: NA
V: TRBV24-1
DNA: TGTGCCACCAGTGATTTGGTACAGGGCGGCTACACCTTC
CDR3: CATSDLVQGGYTF

J: TRBJ2-3
D: TRBD2
size: many
V: TRBV2
DNA: TGTGCCAGCAGTCGATACCTAGCGGGGAGAACCACAGATACGCAGTATTTT
CDR3: CASSRYLAGRTTDTQYF

J: TRBJ1-1
D: TRBD1
size: many
V: TRBV5-1
DNA: TGCGCCAGCAGCTTGGGTGGGACAGGGCCCACTGAAGCTTTCTTT
CDR3: CASSLGGTGPTEAFF

J: TRBJ1-2
D: TRBD1
size: few
V: TRBV20-1
DNA: TGCAGTGCCCGTGACATAGGGACAGGGGTCCCCGGTCTGAGGGGCTACACCTTC
CDR3: CSARDIGTGVPGLRGYTF

J: TRBJ2-4
D: NA
size: NA
V: TRBV7-9
DNA: TGTGCCAGCAGCCGGGACAACAAAAACATTCAGTACTTC
CDR3: CASSRDNKNIQYF

J: TRBJ2-5
D: TRBD2
size: NA
V: TRBV9
DNA: TGTGCCAGCAGCGCGGGGGAACTAGCGGTGCACCAAGAGACCCAGTACTTC
CDR3: CASSAGELAVHQETQYF

J: TRBJ2-7
D: TRBD2
size: many
V: TRBV20-1
DNA: TGCAGTGCTAGACCACTAGCGGGGGCCTCCTACGAGCAGTACTTC
CDR3: CSARPLAGASYEQYF

J: TRBJ2-2
D: NA
size: many
V: TRBV6-1
DNA: TGTGCCAGCGGAGGACAGACGAACACCGGGGAGCTGTTTTTT
CDR3: CASGGQTNTGELFF

J: TRBJ2-2
D: NA
size: NA
V: TRBV5-4
DNA: TGTGCCAGCAGCTTGTCAGGGTTTGTCACCGGGGAGCTGTTTTTT
CDR3: CASSLSGFVTGELFF